The 6 T cell receptor beta chains reported below all come from one sample, sequenced in a study of blood T cell repertoires in COVID-19. Produced via immunoSEQ multiplex PCR; TCRdb's table is partial and in-frame only. The repertoire holds approximately 120,000 clones, with approximately 87% as singletons. The sequencing input was peripheral blood. The receptors were gathered from a woman aged 55 to 70 with acute or convalescent COVID-19.

In nucleotides, the CDR3 is TGTGCCAGCAGCTTCCAGATTGGAGGGGAGTACGAGCAGTACTTC. This sequence encodes CASSFQIGGEYEQYF. The rearrangement links TRBV7-6 to TRBJ2-7; weak D call: TRBD2 (6 bases). CDR3 size: 15 residues. V lost 3 bases and J 4 bases, leaving 16 bases between the germline ends. Germline lookup yields CDR1 SGHVS and CDR2 FNYEAQ.

This chain uses TRBV28 with TRBJ1-4; D may be TRBD1 (6 bases). Germline lookup yields CDR1 MDHEN and CDR2 SYDVKM. The CDR3 sequence is 13 residues long. The V and J ends lost 6 bases and 8 bases respectively, with 13 bases between them. The CDR3 coding sequence is TGTGCCAGCAGGGTGGGACAAGTAGAAAAACTGTTTTTT. Translating it yields CASRVGQVEKLFF.

V usage is TRBV6-2 or TRBV6-3 and J usage is TRBJ1-1; possible D gene TRBD1, 6 bases. CDR3 length equals 15 residues. V shed 6 bases and J shed 3 bases, with 17 bases lying between them. Germline CDR1 is MNHEY and CDR2 is SVGEGT. The CDR3 reads CASSGIGAGDTEAFF. CDR3 sequence (DNA): TGTGCCAGCAGCGGGATCGGGGCAGGGGACACTGAAGCTTTCTTT.

V usage is TRBV2 and J usage is TRBJ2-5; possibly TRBD1 for D (5 bases). Germline V lookup: CDR1 SNHLY, CDR2 FYNNEI. The V gene lost 1 base and the J gene lost 5 bases, with 14 bases spanning the gap. CDR3 size: 15 residues. This chain's CDR3 is CASSEGPVGVETQYF. The CDR3 DNA is TGTGCCAGCAGTGAAGGGCCTGTAGGGGTGGAGACCCAGTACTTC. The full variable domain, in which reference TRBV2 and TRBJ2-5 provide the parts outside the CDR3, is EPEVTQTPSHQVTQMGQEVILRCVPISNHLYFYWYRQILGQKVEFLVSFYNNEISEKSEIFDDQFSVERPDGSNFTLKIRSTKLEDSAMYFCASSEGPVGVETQYFGPGTRLLVL.

The genes are TRBV27 and TRBJ2-2; D is ambiguous. Germline loops: CDR1 MNHEY, CDR2 SMNVEV (reference sequence). This CDR3 has 15 amino acids. V shed 6 bases and J shed 0 bases, with 11 bases lying between them. Here the CDR3 reads CASSLPPPNTGELFF. CDR3 coding DNA: TGTGCCAGCAGCCTCCCCCCCCCGAACACCGGGGAGCTGTTTTTT.

This chain links TRBV6-4 with TRBJ1-1; tentatively, D is TRBD1 (6 bases). The V gene's germline CDR1 is MRHNA and CDR2 SNTAGT. The germline V and J ends were trimmed by 6 bases and 0 bases, with 8 bases remaining between them. The CDR3 is made up of 13 amino acids. The CDR3 loop reads CASSGQMNTEAFF. As DNA, the CDR3 is TGTGCCAGCAGCGGACAGATGAACACTGAAGCTTTCTTT.